This T cell receptor beta chain was obtained from a study of blood T cell repertoires in COVID-19. Seattle's cohort entered during active infection and was followed longitudinally. CDR3 length equals 19 residues. Germline-derived CDR1 and CDR2 are GTSNPN and SVGIG (reference sequence). Unmatched junction bases numbered 19, after V lost 6 bases and J lost 3 bases. TCRdb's copy holds only in-frame clones and misses some; the assay was immunoSEQ multiplex PCR. Of over 70,000 clones listed, roughly 81% are singletons. A few counts support this clone. This sequence was found in a man in his sixties with COVID-19, enrolled during active disease. What was sequenced was peripheral blood. V is TRBV30 and J is TRBJ2-2; 10 nucleotides line up with TRBD1. This chain's CDR3 is CACLVAGQGIRSDTGELFF. Written as DNA, the CDR3 is TGTGCCTGTCTAGTCGCGGGACAGGGGATTCGATCCGACACCGGGGAGCTGTTTTTT.